The entry below describes one T cell receptor beta chain. The sample originates from a study of blood T cell repertoires in COVID-19. The overall study: Spain, Italy and the United States supplied samples that represented acute and convalescent COVID-19. The analysed material was cDNA or gDNA that came from T cells, B-cell-depleted T cells, or PBMCs.

CDR1 LGHDT and CDR2 YNNKEL come from the germline V gene (reference sequence). V lost 7 bases and J lost 0, with 11 bases in between. The length of the CDR3 is 14 residues. Original processing notes: Counts of nucleated cells, estimated from reference gene primer amplification, were obtained. This table comes from immunoSEQ multiplex PCR, and its TCRdb copy is limited to in-frame clones, with some not included. D and trimming were read from the DNA, whereas the V and J calls and clone size are those reported in that table. The sample holds under 300,000 clones; 82% are singletons and the top ten take roughly 12%.

Sequenced input: peripheral blood. The source is a woman aged 60 to 75 with active or convalescent COVID-19. The rearrangement links TRBV3-1 (or the pseudogene TRBV3-2) to TRBJ2-3, with D uncertain. The CDR3 protein is CASTTESSTDTQYF. CDR3 nucleotide sequence: TGTGCCAGCACCACTGAATCTAGCACAGATACGCAGTATTTT.